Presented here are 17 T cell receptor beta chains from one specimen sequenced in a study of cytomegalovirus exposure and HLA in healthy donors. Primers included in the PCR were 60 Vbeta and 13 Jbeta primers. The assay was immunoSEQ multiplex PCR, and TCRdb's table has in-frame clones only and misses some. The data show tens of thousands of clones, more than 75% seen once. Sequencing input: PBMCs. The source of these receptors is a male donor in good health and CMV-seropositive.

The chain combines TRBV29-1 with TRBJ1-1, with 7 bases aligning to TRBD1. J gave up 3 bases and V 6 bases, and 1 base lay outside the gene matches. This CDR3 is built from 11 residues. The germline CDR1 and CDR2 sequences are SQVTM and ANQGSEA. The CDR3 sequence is CSVGTDTEAFF. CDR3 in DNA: TGCAGCGTCGGGACAGACACTGAAGCTTTCTTT.

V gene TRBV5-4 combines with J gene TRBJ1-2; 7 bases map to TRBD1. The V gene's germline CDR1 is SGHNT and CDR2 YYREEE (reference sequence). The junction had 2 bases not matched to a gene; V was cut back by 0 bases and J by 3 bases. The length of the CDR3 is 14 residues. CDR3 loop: CASSLGQGDYGYTF. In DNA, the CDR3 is TGTGCCAGCAGCTTGGGACAGGGTGACTATGGCTACACCTTC.

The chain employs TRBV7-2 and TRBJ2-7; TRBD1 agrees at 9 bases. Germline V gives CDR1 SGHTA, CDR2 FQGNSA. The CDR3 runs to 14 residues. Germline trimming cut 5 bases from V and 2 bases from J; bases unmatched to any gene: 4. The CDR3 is CASSIGTGTYEQYF. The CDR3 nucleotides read TGTGCCAGCAGCATCGGGACAGGGACCTACGAGCAGTACTTC.

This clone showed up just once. CDR3 loop: CAWSGGGAYNSPLHF. CDR3 DNA: TGTGCCTGGTCCGGGGGGGGTGCCTATAATTCACCCCTCCACTTT. This chain connects TRBV30 to TRBJ1-6, with D perhaps TRBD1 (5 bases). Germline V CDR1 and CDR2: GTSNPN, SVGIG (reference sequence). CDR3 length: 15 amino acids. Trimming stripped 5 bases from V and 2 bases from J, with 13 bases between.

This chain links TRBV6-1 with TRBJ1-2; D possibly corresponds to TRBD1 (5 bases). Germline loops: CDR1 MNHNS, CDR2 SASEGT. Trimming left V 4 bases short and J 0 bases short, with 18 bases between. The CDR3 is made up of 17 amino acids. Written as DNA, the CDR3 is TGTGCCAGCAGTGCTCGGGGGGATTCCATCTCTAACTATGGCTACACCTTC. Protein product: CASSARGDSISNYGYTF.

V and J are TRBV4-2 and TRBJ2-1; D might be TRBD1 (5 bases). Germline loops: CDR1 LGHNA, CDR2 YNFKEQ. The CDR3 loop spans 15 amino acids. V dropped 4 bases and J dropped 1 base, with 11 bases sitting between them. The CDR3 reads CASSPRVQSYNEQFF. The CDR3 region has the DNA TGTGCCAGCAGCCCCAGGGTGCAGTCCTACAATGAGCAGTTCTTC.

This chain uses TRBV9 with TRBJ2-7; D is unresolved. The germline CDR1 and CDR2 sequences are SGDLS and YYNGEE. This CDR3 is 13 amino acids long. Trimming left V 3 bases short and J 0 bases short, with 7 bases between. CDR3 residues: CASSDSVSYEQYF. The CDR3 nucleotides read TGTGCCAGCAGCGACAGTGTCTCCTACGAGCAGTACTTC. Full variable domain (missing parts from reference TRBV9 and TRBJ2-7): DSGVTQTPKHLITATGQRVTLRCSPRSGDLSVYWYQQSLDQGLQFLIQYYNGEERAKGNILERFSAQQFPDLHSELNLSSLELGDSALYFCASSDSVSYEQYFGPGTRLTVT.

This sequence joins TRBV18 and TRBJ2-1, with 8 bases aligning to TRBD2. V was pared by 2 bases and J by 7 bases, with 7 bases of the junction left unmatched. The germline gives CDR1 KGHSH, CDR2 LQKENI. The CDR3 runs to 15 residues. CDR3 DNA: TGTGCCAGCTCACCAACGAGCGGGAGTGGGAATGAGCAGTTCTTC. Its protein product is CASSPTSGSGNEQFF.

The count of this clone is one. As DNA, the CDR3 is TGTACCAGCAGCAAATCCGGGACAGTAACGGCGCCCCTCCACTTT. Protein: CTSSKSGTVTAPLHF. The V and J genes are TRBV7-2 and TRBJ1-6; 7 nucleotides match TRBD1. Germline-derived CDR1 and CDR2 are SGHTA and FQGNSA. This CDR3 has 15 residues. V dropped 5 bases and J dropped 13; count of bases not matched to a gene: 14.

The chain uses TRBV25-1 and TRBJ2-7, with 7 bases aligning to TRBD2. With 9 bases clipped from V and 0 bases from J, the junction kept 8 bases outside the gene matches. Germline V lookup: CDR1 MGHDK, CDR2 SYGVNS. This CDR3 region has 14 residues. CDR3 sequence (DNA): TGTGCCAGTGGGTGGGGCGGGAGCTCCTACGAGCAGTACTTC. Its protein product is CASGWGGSSYEQYF.

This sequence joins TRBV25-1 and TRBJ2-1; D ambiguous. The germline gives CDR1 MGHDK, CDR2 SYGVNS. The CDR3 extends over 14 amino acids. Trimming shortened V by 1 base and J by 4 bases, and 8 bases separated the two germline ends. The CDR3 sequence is CASSESIIYNEQFF. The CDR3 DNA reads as TGTGCCAGCAGTGAATCTATTATATACAATGAGCAGTTCTTC.

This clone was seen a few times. CDR3 sequence: CASSLWSSGPTEAFF. CDR3 nucleotide sequence: TGTGCCAGCAGCTTGTGGTCCTCAGGGCCCACTGAAGCTTTCTTT. This chain links TRBV11-2 with TRBJ1-1; TRBD1 is a possible D gene (5 bases). The CDR3 spans 15 residues. Germline V gives CDR1 SGHAT, CDR2 FQNNGV. The V end lost 3 bases, the J end lost 4 bases, and 15 bases lay between the germline ends.

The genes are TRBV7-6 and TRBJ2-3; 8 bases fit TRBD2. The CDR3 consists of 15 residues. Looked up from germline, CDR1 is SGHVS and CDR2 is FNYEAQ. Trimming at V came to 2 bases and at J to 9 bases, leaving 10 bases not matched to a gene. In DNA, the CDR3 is TGTGCCAGCAGCTTACCGCCCGGGGGGGGATACACGCAGTATTTT. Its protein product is CASSLPPGGGYTQYF.

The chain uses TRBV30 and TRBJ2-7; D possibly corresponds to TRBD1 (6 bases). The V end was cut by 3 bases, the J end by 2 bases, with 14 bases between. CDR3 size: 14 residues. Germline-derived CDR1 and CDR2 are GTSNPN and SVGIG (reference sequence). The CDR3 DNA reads TGTGCCTGGAGAGGGATAGACAGGACCTACGAGCAGTACTTC. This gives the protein CAWRGIDRTYEQYF.

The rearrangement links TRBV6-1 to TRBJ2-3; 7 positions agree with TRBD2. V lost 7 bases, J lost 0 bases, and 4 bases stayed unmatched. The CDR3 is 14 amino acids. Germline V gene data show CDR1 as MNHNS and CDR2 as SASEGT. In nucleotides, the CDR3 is TGTGCCAGCACCGGGCGGGGGAGCACAGATACGCAGTATTTT. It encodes CASTGRGSTDTQYF.

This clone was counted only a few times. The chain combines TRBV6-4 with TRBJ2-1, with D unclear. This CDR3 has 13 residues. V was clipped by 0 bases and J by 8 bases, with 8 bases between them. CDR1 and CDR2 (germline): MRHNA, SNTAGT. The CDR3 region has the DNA TGTGCCAGCAGTGACTCTCCCGAGGATGAGCAGTTCTTC. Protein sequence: CASSDSPEDEQFF.

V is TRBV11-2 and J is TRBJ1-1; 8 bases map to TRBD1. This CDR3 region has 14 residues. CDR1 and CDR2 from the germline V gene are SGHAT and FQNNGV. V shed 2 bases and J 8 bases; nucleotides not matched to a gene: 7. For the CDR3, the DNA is TGTGCCAGCAGCTTAATTTTTAGGGACAGGGAAGCTTTCTTT. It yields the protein CASSLIFRDREAFF.